This TCR beta chain was identified in a study of CD8 T cells in Susac syndrome. On the study more broadly: Within the sequenced Susac syndrome patient group, over 5 exhibited active disease and roughly 8 were in remission.

Random hexamers served to reverse transcribe roughly 0.5 to 1 ug RNA. Across 54 Vbeta and 13 Jbeta, TCR beta CDR3 was amplified with immunoSEQ multiplex PCR. From the immunoSEQ multiplex PCR reads, TCRdb called clonotypes with MiXCR, one entry per CDR3 protein. The sample lists 70,000 to 100,000 distinct CDR3 sequences, about 96% occurring once. The CDR3 has 12 residues. With 5 bases removed from V and 3 bases from J, the gap between germline ends came to 7 bases. CDR1 and CDR2 (germline): LNHDA, SQIVND (reference sequence). This clonotype was found a few times. Sequencing of TCR beta, carried out with a high-throughput approach, was applied to CD8+ and CD4+ T cells from the blood.

J is TRBJ1-2 and V is TRBV19; D gene uncertain. Sequenced input: CD8+ T cells from PBMCs. The clonotype originates from a human donor with Susac syndrome. The CDR3 DNA follows: TGTGCCAGTAGTGACCGGGACTATGGCTACACCTTC. Its translation: CASSDRDYGYTF.